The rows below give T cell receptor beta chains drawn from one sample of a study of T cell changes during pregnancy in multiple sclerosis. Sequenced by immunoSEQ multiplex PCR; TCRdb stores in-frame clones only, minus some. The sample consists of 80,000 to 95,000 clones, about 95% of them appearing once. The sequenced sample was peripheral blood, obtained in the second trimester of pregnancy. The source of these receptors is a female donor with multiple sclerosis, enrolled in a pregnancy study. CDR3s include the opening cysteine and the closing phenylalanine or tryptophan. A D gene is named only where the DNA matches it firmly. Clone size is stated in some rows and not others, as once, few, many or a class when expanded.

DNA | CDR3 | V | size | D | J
TGTGCCAGCAGCTCGGGACAGGGGGACACAGATACGCAGTATTTT | CASSSGQGDTDTQYF | TRBV11-3 | NA | TRBD1 | TRBJ2-3
TGTGCCAGTAGCCCCGGGACAGGGGGGTCGGATGGCTACACCTTC | CASSPGTGGSDGYTF | TRBV19 | NA | TRBD1 | TRBJ1-2
TGCAGCGTTGGTAGTAGCGGGAGGTGGAGCTCCTACAATGAGCAGTTCTTC | CSVGSSGRWSSYNEQFF | TRBV29-1 | NA | TRBD2 | TRBJ2-1
TGCGCCAGCAGCCGGGACCGGACAGCTCAAGAGACCCAGTACTTC | CASSRDRTAQETQYF | TRBV5-1 | NA | NA | TRBJ2-5
TGTGCCAGCAGCGCGGTTGACAATGAGCAGTTCTTC | CASSAVDNEQFF | TRBV7-8 | once | NA | TRBJ2-1
TGCGCCAGCAGTCCTCCGGTAACTAGCGGGAGTAATGAGCAGTTCTTC | CASSPPVTSGSNEQFF | TRBV5-1 | NA | TRBD2 | TRBJ2-1
TGCGCCAGCAGCCAATCCCGGACAGGGGGCGTTCAGCCCCAGCATTTT | CASSQSRTGGVQPQHF | TRBV4-1 | NA | TRBD1 | TRBJ1-5
TGCGCCAGCAGCTTGGCCGCGGCGGGAGAGGCTCAGTACTTC | CASSLAAAGEAQYF | TRBV5-1 | once | TRBD2 | TRBJ2-4
TGTGCCGCCGCCGGGGGGGGTCACTCCTACAATGAGCAGTTCTTC | CAAAGGGHSYNEQFF | TRBV28 | NA | TRBD2 | TRBJ2-1
TGTGCCAGCAGCGTTGCAGGACAGGGAAGGAACACTGAAGCTTTCTTT | CASSVAGQGRNTEAFF | TRBV9 | NA | TRBD1 | TRBJ1-1
TGTGCCAGCAGCGGTGGACTAGCGGGAGGGACAGATACGCAGTATTTT | CASSGGLAGGTDTQYF | TRBV9 | NA | TRBD2 | TRBJ2-3
TGCGCCAGCAGCCTTCGACAGGGAAGCGTCACCGGGGAGCTGTTTTTT | CASSLRQGSVTGELFF | TRBV5-1 | NA | TRBD1 | TRBJ2-2
TGTGCCAGCAGCCAACTAGCGGGGCAATACAATGAGCAGTTCTTC | CASSQLAGQYNEQFF | TRBV6-5 | NA | TRBD2 | TRBJ2-1
TGTGCCAGCAGCGGGGGACCGACTGAGGGAAAACTGTTTTTT | CASSGGPTEGKLFF | TRBV6-1 | NA | NA | TRBJ1-4
TGCGCCAGCAGCTCCTCCGGGACTAGGGGCGATACGCAGTATTTT | CASSSSGTRGDTQYF | TRBV5-1 | NA | TRBD2 | TRBJ2-3
TGTGCCAGCAGCCGCCGTGGGGGGGCACCCCACGGCTACACCTTC | CASSRRGGAPHGYTF | TRBV5-6 | NA | NA | TRBJ1-2
TGCGCCAGCAGCCAGTTGGACAGGGGATCCTACGAGCAGTACTTC | CASSQLDRGSYEQYF | TRBV4-1 | NA | TRBD1 | TRBJ2-7
TGCGCCAGCAGTGAACTGGGGACAGGGAAAAGGAACACTGAAGCTTTCTTT | CASSELGTGKRNTEAFF | TRBV10-2 | NA | TRBD1 | TRBJ1-1
TGTGCCAGCAGTTTTTCAGGGAGGAGCACTGAAGCTTTCTTT | CASSFSGRSTEAFF | TRBV27 | once | NA | TRBJ1-1
TGTGCCAGCAGCTTGATTAATCCTGAAGCTTTCTTT | CASSLINPEAFF | TRBV5-8 | NA | NA | TRBJ1-1
TGCAGTGCCAGACTAGTTTACGAGCAGTACTTC | CSARLVYEQYF | TRBV20-1 | NA | NA | TRBJ2-7
TGTGCCAGCAGCCTCCTCTTAGCTAGCGGAGCCCCCTACGAGCAGTACTTC | CASSLLLASGAPYEQYF | TRBV2 | NA | TRBD2 | TRBJ2-7
TGCGCCAGCAGCCAAGATGGGGGCGGCTACAATGAGCAGTTCTTC | CASSQDGGGYNEQFF | TRBV4-3 | NA | NA | TRBJ2-1
TGTGCCAGCAGCTTAGCCAGGGGAGCTTTCTTT | CASSLARGAFF | TRBV7-9 | NA | NA | TRBJ1-1
TGCGCCAGCAGCACGGGACAGGGGGGGGAAAAACTGTTTTTT | CASSTGQGGEKLFF | TRBV5-1 | NA | TRBD1 | TRBJ1-4
TGTGCCAGCTGGAGCATGAACACTGAAGCTTTCTTT | CASWSMNTEAFF | TRBV2 | NA | NA | TRBJ1-1
TGTGCTAGTGGTTCCCAGACAGCCTCTCCCTACGAGCAGTACTTC | CASGSQTASPYEQYF | TRBV12-5 | NA | NA | TRBJ2-7
TGTGCCAGCAGCCGGGCTGCGGAAACAGGGGGGATTACGTTCTTC | CASSRAAETGGITFF | TRBV5-5 | NA | TRBD1 | TRBJ2-1
TGTGCCAGCAGTGAAAGGACTAGCGGCGGCAATGAGCAGTTCTTC | CASSERTSGGNEQFF | TRBV7-9 | NA | TRBD2 | TRBJ2-1
TGCGCCAGCAGTCTGGAGACAGGGGATACCTACGAGCAGTACTTC | CASSLETGDTYEQYF | TRBV23-1 | NA | TRBD1 | TRBJ2-7
TGTGCCAGCTTGGGTTACAGGGGGCGAGGGACTGAAGCTTTCTTT | CASLGYRGRGTEAFF | TRBV11-2 | NA | TRBD1 | TRBJ1-1
TGTGCCAGCAGTGTATCAGGAGGCTCCTATGGCTACACCTTC | CASSVSGGSYGYTF | TRBV6-1 | few | NA | TRBJ1-2